The rows below give T cell receptor beta chains drawn from one sample of a study of lymphopenia after photon versus proton radiotherapy. Clones were sequenced by immunoSEQ multiplex PCR, and TCRdb holds only the in-frame ones, with some missing. The repertoire holds some 15,000 clones, with roughly 84% as singletons. Sequencing used peripheral blood, obtained from a patient treated with proton-based radiotherapy. These TCRs come from a man between 65 and 85 years old with pancreatic cancer. CDR3s leave out the opening cysteine and the closing phenylalanine or tryptophan. Some rows have no size entry. The others give once, few or many, or a class for an expanded clone.

v_call	j_call	clone_size	cdr3_aa
TRBV4-1	TRBJ1-1	NA	ASSQDRGQQAF
TRBV27	TRBJ2-7	NA	ASSRGGLLAQIYEQY
TRBV14	TRBJ1-1	NA	ASSQMPHTEAF
TRBV29-1	TRBJ1-2	medium-sized	SVVKTGGFGYT
TRBV9	TRBJ2-2	NA	ASSPRQGQTGELF
TRBV11-3	TRBJ2-1	NA	ASSPLTGGGEQF
TRBV30	TRBJ1-1	NA	AWSYGRYTEAF
TRBV9	TRBJ1-6	few	ASSRDLNSPLH
TRBV15	TRBJ2-7	NA	ATSREGGSVAEQY
TRBV6-1	TRBJ1-2	NA	ASNRQGDYGYT
TRBV7-9	TRBJ1-5	NA	ASSRDGNQPQH
TRBV7-8	TRBJ1-2	NA	ASSQRTSQVNYT
TRBV7-9	TRBJ1-1	NA	ASSLRGRHTEAF
TRBV6-1	TRBJ2-1	NA	ASSEEGFQQF
TRBV29-1	TRBJ1-3	NA	SASGTDGNTIY
TRBV30	TRBJ1-6	NA	AWSVRDRGYHTSPLH
TRBV2	TRBJ1-4	NA	ASTRAQGVGEKLF
TRBV30	TRBJ1-5	NA	AWSVGSGQPQH
TRBV2	TRBJ2-7	NA	ASSEGAPGQY
TRBV5-4	TRBJ2-1	NA	ASSLRAGGSEQF
TRBV5-1	TRBJ1-4	NA	ASSPLVGGTGLEKLF
TRBV29-1	TRBJ2-3	NA	SVTGTGPSTDTQY
TRBV7-3	TRBJ2-3	NA	ASSPPATDTQY
TRBV7-8	TRBJ2-1	NA	ASSQWTGQGEQF
TRBV7-9	TRBJ2-6	NA	ASGGQLTGKSGANVLT
TRBV6-6	TRBJ2-7	NA	ASSNGFHSEQY
TRBV5-1	TRBJ2-2	NA	ASSLRGSRELF
TRBV19	TRBJ1-1	NA	ASSTTGGTEAF
TRBV29-1	TRBJ2-3	NA	SGDSSSTDTQY
TRBV30	TRBJ2-5	NA	AWSPPWSLETQY
TRBV6-6	TRBJ2-5	NA	ASTSQVRGETQY
TRBV15	TRBJ1-2	NA	ATSGSGTGAGGYT
TRBV5-1	TRBJ1-6	medium-sized	ASRTGSNSYNSPLH
TRBV5-4	TRBJ1-6	NA	ASSREAGGASGSPLH
TRBV29-1	TRBJ2-7	NA	SVADYEQY
TRBV20-1	TRBJ2-7	NA	SVGRSYEQY
TRBV27	TRBJ2-7	NA	ASSPQQGRSYEQY
TRBV11-2	TRBJ1-6	NA	ASAGGVSSYNSPLH
TRBV6-8	TRBJ2-1	NA	ASSLPITGILNNEQF
TRBV11-2	TRBJ2-7	NA	ASSILGGGVGEQY
TRBV18	TRBJ2-5	NA	ASSPPDKRVQETQY
TRBV12-5	TRBJ2-5	NA	ASGSRTSQETQY
TRBV6-5	TRBJ1-1	NA	ASLRGTGMNTEAF
TRBV19	TRBJ1-4	NA	ASDTLGNSGKLF
TRBV5-1	TRBJ2-4	NA	ASSPNSGAIKNIQY
TRBV19	TRBJ2-1	NA	ASGRTSGYNEQF
TRBV18	TRBJ1-5	NA	ASSPPLGGDQPQH
TRBV7-9	TRBJ2-5	NA	ASSLASGGAGETQY
TRBV18	TRBJ1-1	NA	ASSPSGVNTEAF
TRBV30	TRBJ2-5	NA	AWGVGAETQY
TRBV7-8	TRBJ1-3	NA	ASSSAGPSSGNTIY
TRBV11-3	TRBJ1-5	NA	ASSLMRNQPQH
TRBV30	TRBJ2-6	NA	AWSFTRTGAFQGNVLT
TRBV10-3	TRBJ2-1	NA	AISEFDNEQF
TRBV19	TRBJ2-3	NA	ASTRGGTDTQY